This T cell receptor beta chain was retrieved from a study of Graves' ophthalmopathy and Graves' hyperthyroidism. Amplification from RNA transcripts yielded the TCR beta CDR3 regions. Following a first-round RT-PCR that used HTBI primers, a second-round multiplex PCR was carried out. TCRdb re-analysed the multiplex PCR reads in MiXCR, keeping a single row per CDR3 protein. Seen here are about 39,000 distinct CDR3 sequences, approximately 50% observed once, and the top ten hold approximately 30%. The CDR3 length is 15 residues. Germline CDR1 LNHNV, CDR2 YYDKDF (reference sequence). Trimming cost V 1 base and J 0 bases; bases outside gene matches: 2. This clonotype was counted between two and nine times.

The source of this sequence is an adult woman with stable Graves' hyperthyroidism. What was sequenced was peripheral blood. The chain recombines TRBV15 with TRBJ1-2; 7 bases fit TRBD1. CDR3 region: CATSRGQGANYGYTF. Written as DNA, the CDR3 is TGTGCCACCAGCAGAGGACAGGGAGCTAACTATGGCTACACCTTC.